Shown below are 15 T cell receptor beta chains from a single sample sequenced in a study of cytomegalovirus exposure and HLA in healthy donors. Assay: immunoSEQ multiplex PCR; the TCRdb copy retains only in-frame clones and omits some. The table lists approximately 82,000 clones, 90% to 95% of them singletons. The source material was PBMCs. The receptors come from a woman in her late teens or twenties in good health and CMV-seronegative.

The chain has TRBV15 and TRBJ1-4; D unclear. The CDR3 has 17 residues. V was shortened by 1 base and J by 3 bases, with 15 bases between the two germline ends. The germline gives CDR1 LNHNV, CDR2 YYDKDF (reference sequence). The CDR3 DNA reads TGTGCCACCAGCAGAGCCCCCATATTGCGTGCTAATGAAAAACTGTTTTTT. This gives the protein CATSRAPILRANEKLFF.

The genes are TRBV9 and TRBJ2-1; D may be TRBD2 (6 bases). The germline gives CDR1 SGDLS, CDR2 YYNGEE. The CDR3 sequence is 16 residues long. V lost 0 bases and J lost 0, with 10 bases in between. CDR3 residues: CASSVGGTGSYNEQFF. CDR3 nucleotides: TGTGCCAGCAGCGTAGGCGGGACCGGCTCCTACAATGAGCAGTTCTTC. Using reference TRBV9 and TRBJ2-1 for the parts outside the CDR3, the full variable domain is DSGVTQTPKHLITATGQRVTLRCSPRSGDLSVYWYQQSLDQGLQFLIQYYNGEERAKGNILERFSAQQFPDLHSELNLSSLELGDSALYFCASSVGGTGSYNEQFFGPGTRLTVL.

The chain joins TRBV10-1 to TRBJ2-6; TRBD1 matches at 9 bases. CDR1 and CDR2 from the germline V gene are WNHNN and SYGVQD (reference sequence). The ends lost 6 bases at V and 3 bases at J; junction bases unmatched: 6. There are 16 residues in the CDR3. CDR3 DNA sequence: TGCGCCAGCAGCGCCGGGACAGGGAATGGGGCCAACGTCCTGACTTTC. Its translation: CASSAGTGNGANVLTF.

This chain uses TRBV4-3 with TRBJ2-1, with TRBD2 matching over 12 bases. The CDR3 runs 15 residues. Germline CDR1 is LGHNA and CDR2 is YSLEER. Trimming took 4 bases from V and 7 from J; bases not matched to a gene: 5. This chain's CDR3 is CASSLWTSGVNEQFF. The CDR3 coding sequence is TGCGCCAGCAGCCTCTGGACTAGCGGGGTGAATGAGCAGTTCTTC.

CDR3 in DNA: TGTGCCAGCAGTGTGGATTTAGGGGCCCTCCAGATTAACTATGGCTACACCTTC. Protein sequence: CASSVDLGALQINYGYTF. This sequence joins TRBV6-1 and TRBJ1-2; D is perhaps TRBD1 (5 bases). This CDR3 is built from 18 residues. The ends were cut back, 4 bases at V and 1 base at J, with 22 bases in the middle. The V gene's germline CDR1 is MNHNS and CDR2 SASEGT.

CDR3: CASSLGQGANNEKLFF. DNA of the CDR3: TGTGCCAGCAGTTTAGGACAGGGGGCTAATAATGAAAAACTGTTTTTT. The genes are TRBV27 and TRBJ1-4; 11 bases agree with TRBD1. Germline trimming cut 2 bases from V and 4 bases from J; bases unmatched to any gene: 3. The CDR3 is 16 residues long. Germline-derived CDR1 and CDR2 are MNHEY and SMNVEV (reference sequence).

The J gene is TRBJ2-5, the V gene TRBV7-2; D possibly corresponds to TRBD2 (5 bases). Between the trimmed V and J ends, which lost 0 bases and 5 bases, there was a span of 7 bases. The CDR3 is 13 amino acids. Germline V gives CDR1 SGHTA, CDR2 FQGNSA. CDR3 residues: CASSLAPGETQYF. In DNA form, the CDR3 reads TGTGCCAGCAGCTTAGCGCCGGGGGAGACCCAGTACTTC.

The chain uses TRBV7-2 and TRBJ2-7, with 9 bases fitting TRBD1. Per germline, CDR1 SGHTA and CDR2 FQGNSA. The CDR3 is 15 residues long. The V gene end was trimmed by 1 base and the J gene end by 0 bases; junction bases not matched to a gene: 1. The CDR3 region has the DNA TGTGCCAGCAGCTTAGGACAGGGGGGCTCCTACGAGCAGTACTTC. Protein: CASSLGQGGSYEQYF.

This clone was observed a single time. The genes are TRBV19 and TRBJ1-2; D not resolved. Germline CDR1 reads LNHDA; CDR2 reads SQIVND (reference sequence). The V end lost 7 bases, the J end lost 4 bases, and 19 bases lay between the germline ends. The CDR3 length is 15 residues. The CDR3 region has the DNA TGTGCCAGTATCAGTGTTGGGTCGACTGGCTATGGCTACACCTTC. Amino acid sequence: CASISVGSTGYGYTF.

This chain uses TRBV5-6 with TRBJ2-5; 9 bases fit TRBD2. V lost 4 bases to trimming and J lost 5 bases; unmatched junction nucleotides: 12. From germline, CDR1 is SGHDT and CDR2 YYEEEE. This CDR3 is 16 amino acids long. In DNA form, the CDR3 reads TGTGCCAGCAGCCCCTTCCGGCGGGGGGGCGCCGAGACCCAGTACTTC. This translates into CASSPFRRGGAETQYF.

The chain joins TRBV10-1 to TRBJ2-2; 8 nucleotides line up with TRBD1. This CDR3 is 15 amino acids long. CDR1 is WNHNN, CDR2 SYGVQD, per germline (reference sequence). J was trimmed by 1 base and V by 6 bases; bases with no gene match: 4. The CDR3 sequence is CASRPGTGNTGELFF. Here the CDR3 DNA reads TGCGCCAGCAGGCCCGGGACAGGGAACACCGGGGAGCTGTTTTTT.

The chain links TRBV28 to TRBJ2-7, with 7 bases that match TRBD2. V dropped 7 bases and J dropped 0; count of bases not matched to a gene: 6. Germline V CDR1 and CDR2: MDHEN, SYDVKM. The CDR3 runs 14 residues. DNA for the CDR3: TGTGCCAGCACTGCGGGGGTCTTCTCCTACGAGCAGTACTTC. Translated, it gives CASTAGVFSYEQYF.

This clone was observed a single time. The chain joins TRBV18 to TRBJ1-2, with D uncertain. The CDR3 totals 13 residues. The germline CDR1 and CDR2 sequences are KGHSH and LQKENI. Trimming shortened V by 0 bases and J by 4 bases, and 6 bases separated the two germline ends. The CDR3 nucleotides are TGTGCCAGCTCACCACCGAGCGTCTATGGCTACACCTTC. It translates to CASSPPSVYGYTF.

The V call is TRBV5-4, the J call TRBJ2-3, with D possibly TRBD1 on 5 matching bases. The CDR3 length is 14 residues. V was trimmed by 4 bases and J by 3 bases, leaving 12 bases between them. Germline V gene sequence: CDR1 SGHNT, CDR2 YYREEE (reference sequence). The CDR3 DNA reads as TGTGCCAGCAGCAAACCACCAGGGACAGATACGCAGTATTTT. It translates to CASSKPPGTDTQYF. The full variable domain, in which reference TRBV5-4 and TRBJ2-3 provide the parts outside the CDR3, is ETGVTQSPTHLIKTRGQQVTLRCSSQSGHNTVSWYQQALGQGPQFIFQYYREEENGRGNFPPRFSGLQFPNYSSELNVNALELDDSALYLCASSKPPGTDTQYFGPGTRLTVL.

V gene TRBV12-5 combines with J gene TRBJ1-2; 8 nucleotides line up with TRBD1. J lost 13 bases, V lost 2 bases, and 6 bases had no gene match. This CDR3 spans 12 amino acids. CDR1 and CDR2 (germline): LGHNT, FRNRAP. Here the CDR3 reads CASGLQDRDLTF. For the CDR3, the DNA is TGTGCTAGTGGTTTGCAGGACAGGGACCTCACCTTC.